These 3 T cell receptor beta chains were all obtained from the same sample, sequenced in a study of control samples from healthy donors and cancer patients. Libraries were prepared by immunoSEQ multiplex PCR; TCRdb keeps only in-frame clonotypes and omits some of them. The sample includes 150,000 or so clones, approximately 90% of them seen just once. Sequencing was carried out using blood. The source is a man younger than 40 in good health.

The chain has TRBV27 and TRBJ1-5; D unclear. V was shortened by 7 bases and J by 4 bases, with 17 bases between the two germline ends. CDR1 is MNHEY and CDR2 is SMNVEV in the germline V gene (reference sequence). The CDR3 is made up of 15 amino acids. The CDR3 DNA follows: TGTGCCAGCACCCCTCTCGGGTACGGAAATCAGCCCCAGCATTTT. Protein: CASTPLGYGNQPQHF.

This clone was counted a single time. The chain employs TRBV5-4 and TRBJ2-2; 8 bases are shared with TRBD1. CDR3 length: 15 residues. V shed 4 bases, J shed 0 bases, and the junction held 2 bases outside the gene matches. CDR1 is SGHNT, CDR2 YYREEE, per germline (reference sequence). CDR3 DNA: TGTGCCAGCAGCCCGGACAGGGCGAACACCGGGGAGCTGTTTTTT. It encodes CASSPDRANTGELFF.

The chain employs TRBV5-4 and TRBJ1-2, with TRBD1 matching 8 bases. Trimming removed 0 bases from V and 7 bases from J; junction bases left unmatched: 14. In germline, CDR1 is SGHNT, CDR2 YYREEE (reference sequence). CDR3 length: 17 residues. The DNA for the CDR3 is TGTGCCAGCAGCTTGGGTATGCTTCAGACAGGGGTTGGTGGCTACACCTTC. As protein: CASSLGMLQTGVGGYTF.